This is a list of T cell receptor beta chains from one sample in a study of beta chain features in type 1 diabetes. Some clones are missing from TCRdb's copy, which holds only in-frame ones; the method was immunoSEQ multiplex PCR. In the table there are over 350,000 clones, roughly 16% of which are singletons. Sequencing was carried out using naive CD4+ T cells from blood. The receptors were sampled from a woman aged 18-29 years in good health. CDR3s include the opening cysteine and the closing phenylalanine or tryptophan. A D gene is named only where the DNA matches it firmly. Clone size, where shown, is once, few, many, or a class for clones that have expanded.

J | D | length | V | size | DNA | CDR3
TRBJ2-5 | . | 13 | TRBV5-4 | . | TGTGCCAGCAGCGTATCAGGGTTGGAGACCCAGTACTTC | CASSVSGLETQYF
TRBJ1-2 | TRBD1 | 15 | TRBV6-5 | few | TGTGCCAGCAGTTACTCTGGGGCAGGGGGACATGGCTACACCTTC | CASSYSGAGGHGYTF
TRBJ2-1 | . | 16 | TRBV5-1 | . | TGCGCCAGCAGGGGGGAAGGAGTACGGGAGTACAATGAGCAGTTCTTC | CASRGEGVREYNEQFF
TRBJ2-5 | . | 11 | TRBV5-6 | few | TGTGCCAGCAGCTGGCAGGGGACCCAGTACTTC | CASSWQGTQYF
TRBJ2-7 | TRBD2 | 13 | TRBV30 | few | TGTGCCTGGAGGACTAGCGGGCCGTACGAGCAGTACTTC | CAWRTSGPYEQYF
TRBJ2-7 | TRBD2 | 15 | TRBV5-4 | . | TGTGCCAGCAGCATTAGACTAGCGGGACTGGAGGAGCAGTACTTC | CASSIRLAGLEEQYF
TRBJ2-3 | . | 13 | TRBV7-2 | . | TGTGCCAGCAGCCACGTGGAGGGAGAGGCGCAGTATTTT | CASSHVEGEAQYF
TRBJ1-5 | . | 15 | TRBV15 | . | TGTGCCACCAGCAGAGAGTACAGTCCCTATCAGCCCCAGCATTTT | CATSREYSPYQPQHF
TRBJ2-1 | . | 15 | TRBV5-1 | few | TGCGCCAGCAGCTTGTTAGCGGACGCCAGGAATGAGCAGTTCTTC | CASSLLADARNEQFF
TRBJ2-1 | TRBD1 | 12 | TRBV29-1 | few | TGCAGCGTTGGTGACAGGGACGATGAGCAGTTCTTC | CSVGDRDDEQFF
TRBJ2-1 | TRBD2 | 15 | TRBV11-2 | . | TGTGCCAGCAGCTTAGGCGGGAGGAGCTACAATGAGCAGTTCTTC | CASSLGGRSYNEQFF
TRBJ1-5 | . | 17 | TRBV1 | few | TGCACCAGCAGCCAAGACGATGTGGGGCTCCGCGATCAGCCCCAGCATTTT | CTSSQDDVGLRDQPQHF
TRBJ2-1 | TRBD2 | 16 | TRBV30 | . | TGTGCCTGGGGTCTAAGCGGGAGGGGACCGTACAATGAGCAGTTCTTC | CAWGLSGRGPYNEQFF
TRBJ2-7 | . | 15 | TRBV21-1 | . | TGTGCCAGCAGCAAAGAGGACAGGGAAACGGACGAGCAGTACTTC | CASSKEDRETDEQYF
TRBJ2-1 | . | 13 | TRBV2 | few | TGTGCCAGCAGTTTGAGGGGGTACAATGAGCAGTTCTTC | CASSLRGYNEQFF
TRBJ2-7 | . | 14 | TRBV27 | . | TGTGCCAGCAGCGCCGGGACATGGAGTACGAGGCAGTACTTC | CASSAGTWSTRQYF
TRBJ2-1 | . | 14 | TRBV28 | . | TGTGCCAGCAGTTGGGACTCCCCTTACAATGAGCAGTTCTTC | CASSWDSPYNEQFF
TRBJ2-7 | TRBD2 | 14 | TRBV30 | . | TGTGCCTGGAGTGCAGGGACTAGCCCTCGCGAGCAGTACTTC | CAWSAGTSPREQYF
TRBJ1-1 | TRBD1 | 15 | TRBV9 | . | TGTGCCAGCAGCCCCCCCGGGACAGGGGCGACTGAAGCTTTCTTT | CASSPPGTGATEAFF
TRBJ2-4 | . | 11 | TRBV7-9 | . | TGTGCCAGCAGCTTTAATAACATTCAGTACTTC | CASSFNNIQYF
TRBJ1-1 | . | 14 | TRBV30 | few | TGTGCCTGGAGTGTAGTGGGGGGTATCACTGAAGCTTTCTTT | CAWSVVGGITEAFF
TRBJ2-3 | . | 14 | TRBV30 | . | TGTGCCTGGATACCGGGGAGAGGGGGAGATACGCAGTATTTT | CAWIPGRGGDTQYF
TRBJ1-2 | TRBD1 | 14 | TRBV25-1 | few | TGTGCCAGCAGTGAGGGGGACAGGGCAATGAGCTACACCTTC | CASSEGDRAMSYTF
TRBJ2-3 | TRBD2 | 15 | TRBV18 | few | TGTGCCAGCTCACCAATGGCGGGAGGGCCCGATACGCAGTATTTT | CASSPMAGGPDTQYF
TRBJ1-2 | TRBD1 | 15 | TRBV9 | . | TGTGCCAGCAGCGTCGGACAGGGGGCTAACTATGGCTACACCTTC | CASSVGQGANYGYTF
TRBJ1-5 | . | 13 | TRBV29-1 | few | TGCAGCGTTGTTTTCGGGCCGGGGCAGCCCCAGCATTTT | CSVVFGPGQPQHF
TRBJ1-2 | . | 15 | TRBV7-9 | few | TGTGCCAGCAGCTTAGACCCGGGTACTAACTATGGCTACACCTTC | CASSLDPGTNYGYTF
TRBJ2-2 | TRBD2 | 15 | TRBV5-1 | . | TGCGCCAGCAGCTCGGGACTAGGAGGCACCGGGGAGCTGTTTTTT | CASSSGLGGTGELFF
TRBJ2-5 | TRBD1 | 16 | TRBV19 | few | TGTGCCAGTAGTAAACCTCAGGGGGCTTCTGGAGAGACCCAGTACTTC | CASSKPQGASGETQYF
TRBJ1-2 | TRBD1 | 14 | TRBV2 | . | TGTGCCAGCAGTGAGGGACAGGGTCTATACGGCTACACCTTC | CASSEGQGLYGYTF
TRBJ2-1 | TRBD2 | 16 | TRBV9 | . | TGTGCCAGCAGCGTGGGACTAGCGGACTCCTACAATGAGCAGTTCTTC | CASSVGLADSYNEQFF